The clone carrying this TCR beta chain has only a few counts. The antigen remains unidentified. This CDR3 has 14 residues. The V end was cut by 2 bases, the J end by 5 bases, with 15 bases between. Germline V gene sequence: CDR1 GTSNPN, CDR2 SVGIG (reference sequence). These data are taken from a study of T-cell memory formation after mild COVID-19. Study findings and constraints: Among clones contracting day 15 to 85, CD4/CD8 was balanced, whereas later expanders leaned CD4+. Mostly located in CM and EM were contracting CD4+ clones, with contracting CD8+ clones located in EMRA. The study detected some responding clones in pre-infection memory, suggesting cross-reactive memory joined.

Employing constant-segment primers, 5'RACE generated TCR alpha and TCR beta cDNA libraries bearing sample barcodes and UMIs. TCRdb redid the calling of the 5' RACE reads with MiXCR, one entry per CDR3 protein. Among 50,000 to 75,000 distinct CDR3 sequences, over 8.5% were seen once, and the ten largest hold around 1.1%. The rearrangement joins TRBV30 to TRBJ1-2, with a possible D match to TRBD1 (5 bases). This TCR derives from a man aged 18 to 30 who had mild COVID-19 (a few samples of this study predate the infection). Cell type and time point are not known. Sequenced sample: PBMCs or a T cell subset sorted from them (not recorded which). CDR3 protein: CAWSKQGPGYGYTF. CDR3 nucleotide sequence: TGTGCCTGGAGTAAGCAGGGACCAGGGTATGGCTACACCTTC.